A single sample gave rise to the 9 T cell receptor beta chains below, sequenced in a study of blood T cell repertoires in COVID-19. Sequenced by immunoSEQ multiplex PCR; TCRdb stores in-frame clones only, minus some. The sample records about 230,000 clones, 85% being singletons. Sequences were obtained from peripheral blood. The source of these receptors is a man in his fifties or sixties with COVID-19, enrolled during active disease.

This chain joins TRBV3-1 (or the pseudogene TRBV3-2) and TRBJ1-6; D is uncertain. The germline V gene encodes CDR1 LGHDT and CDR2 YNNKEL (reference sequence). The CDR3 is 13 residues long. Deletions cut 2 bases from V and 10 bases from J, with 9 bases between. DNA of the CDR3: TGTGCCAGCAGCCAAAATATAGAGTCACCCCTCCACTTT. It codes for CASSQNIESPLHF.

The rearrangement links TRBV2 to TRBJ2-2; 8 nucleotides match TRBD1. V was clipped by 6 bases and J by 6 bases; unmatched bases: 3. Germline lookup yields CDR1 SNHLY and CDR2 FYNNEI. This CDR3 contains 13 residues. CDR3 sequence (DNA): TGTGCCAGCAGGACAGGGGTTGCCGGGGAGCTGTTTTTT. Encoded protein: CASRTGVAGELFF.

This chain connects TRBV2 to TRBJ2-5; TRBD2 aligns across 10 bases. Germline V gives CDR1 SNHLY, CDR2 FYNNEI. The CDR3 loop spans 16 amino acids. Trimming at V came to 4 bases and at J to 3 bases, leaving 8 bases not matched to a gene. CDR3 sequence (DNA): TGTGCCAGCAGTGGAAGGGCTAGCGGGGGAAAAGAGACCCAGTACTTC. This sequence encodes CASSGRASGGKETQYF.

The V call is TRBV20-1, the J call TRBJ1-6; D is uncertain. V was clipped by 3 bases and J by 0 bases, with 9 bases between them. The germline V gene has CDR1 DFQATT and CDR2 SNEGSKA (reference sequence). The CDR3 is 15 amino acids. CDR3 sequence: CSASEESSYNSPLHF. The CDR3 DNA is TGCAGTGCTAGTGAGGAGAGCTCCTATAATTCACCCCTCCACTTT.

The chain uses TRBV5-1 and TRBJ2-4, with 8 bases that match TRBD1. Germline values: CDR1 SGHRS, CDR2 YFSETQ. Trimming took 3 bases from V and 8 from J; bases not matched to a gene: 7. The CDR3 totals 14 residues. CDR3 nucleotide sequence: TGCGCCAGCAGCTCAACAGGGGGTGTTGACATTCAGTACTTC. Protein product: CASSSTGGVDIQYF. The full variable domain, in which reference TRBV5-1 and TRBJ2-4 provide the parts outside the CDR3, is KAGVTQTPRYLIKTRGQQVTLSCSPISGHRSVSWYQQTPGQGLQFLFEYFSETQRNKGNFPGRFSGRQFSNSRSEMNVSTLELGDSALYLCASSSTGGVDIQYFGAGTRLSVL.

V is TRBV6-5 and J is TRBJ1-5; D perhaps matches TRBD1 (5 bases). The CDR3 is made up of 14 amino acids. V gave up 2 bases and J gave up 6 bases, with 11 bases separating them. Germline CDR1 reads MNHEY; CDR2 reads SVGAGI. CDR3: CASSYAQGSQPQHF. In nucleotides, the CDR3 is TGTGCCAGCAGTTACGCGCAGGGCAGTCAGCCCCAGCATTTT.

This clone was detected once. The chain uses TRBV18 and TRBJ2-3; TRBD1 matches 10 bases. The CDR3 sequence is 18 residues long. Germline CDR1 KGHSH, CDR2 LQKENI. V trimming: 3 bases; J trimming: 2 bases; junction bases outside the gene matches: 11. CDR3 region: CASSPLFPGQGITDTQYF. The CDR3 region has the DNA TGTGCCAGCTCACCCTTATTTCCGGGACAGGGGATCACAGATACGCAGTATTTT.

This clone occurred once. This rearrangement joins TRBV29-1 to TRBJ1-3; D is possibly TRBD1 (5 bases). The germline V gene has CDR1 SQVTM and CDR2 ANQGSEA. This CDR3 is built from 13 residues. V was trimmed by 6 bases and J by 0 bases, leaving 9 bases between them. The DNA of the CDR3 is TGCAGCGTCACGACAGACTCTGGAAACACCATATATTTT. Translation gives CSVTTDSGNTIYF.

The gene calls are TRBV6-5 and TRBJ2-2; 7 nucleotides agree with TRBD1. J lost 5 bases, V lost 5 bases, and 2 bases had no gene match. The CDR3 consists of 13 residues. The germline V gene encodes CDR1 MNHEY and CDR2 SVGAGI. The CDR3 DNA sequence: TGTGCCAGCAGTCCACAGGGGACCGGGGAGCTGTTTTTT. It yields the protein CASSPQGTGELFF.